The rows below give T cell receptor beta chains drawn from one sample of a study of blood T cells in healthy people across ages. One entry per CDR3 protein, called by TCRdb with MiXCR from the 5' RACE reads. The table includes about 1.4 million distinct CDR3 sequences, roughly 59% detected once. Material for sequencing was blood. Receptor source: a young man in good health. The CDR3 runs from the conserved cysteine through the conserved F or W. D genes are given only for firm matches. The size of a clone is reported for some rows only, either as once, few or many, or as a class for expanded clones.

J | D | length | size | V | CDR3 | DNA
TRBJ2-5 | - | 13 | - | TRBV27 | CASVLRLGETQYF | TGTGCCAGCGTACTAAGACTGGGAGAGACCCAGTACTTC
TRBJ1-5 | - | 14 | - | TRBV7-9 | CASSLETGNQPQHF | TGTGCCAGCAGTTTAGAGACAGGCAATCAGCCCCAGCATTTT
TRBJ2-3 | - | 14 | few | TRBV4-1 | CASSQGSLGDTQYF | TGCGCCAGCAGCCAGGGATCATTAGGAGATACGCAGTATTTT
TRBJ2-7 | - | 14 | - | TRBV6-1 | CASSVRHGSYEQYF | TGTGCCAGCAGTGTCCGCCACGGCTCCTACGAGCAGTACTTC
TRBJ1-6 | - | 13 | few | TRBV12-3/TRBV12-4 | CASSHAGDSPLHF | TGTGCCAGCAGCCACGCAGGGGATTCACCCCTCCACTTT
TRBJ1-3 | - | 13 | - | TRBV12-5 | CASGLGSGNTIYF | TGTGCTAGTGGTTTAGGTTCTGGAAACACCATATATTTT
TRBJ2-3 | - | 16 | - | TRBV9 | CASSVEGGVRTDTQYF | TGTGCCAGCAGCGTAGAGGGCGGGGTCCGGACAGATACGCAGTATTTT
TRBJ1-1 | TRBD1 | 15 | - | TRBV7-9 | CASSFETGVLYEAFF | TGTGCCAGCAGCTTCGAGACAGGGGTACTATACGAAGCTTTCTTT
TRBJ2-5 | TRBD2 | 17 | few | TRBV12-3/TRBV12-4 | CASTKRDYIGTEETQYF | TGTGCCAGCACCAAGAGGGACTACATCGGAACGGAGGAGACCCAGTACTTC
TRBJ2-6 | - | 16 | - | TRBV6-2/TRBV6-3 | CASRQDPRPGANVLTF | TGTGCCAGCAGACAGGACCCTCGGCCTGGGGCCAACGTCCTGACTTTC
TRBJ2-7 | - | 14 | - | TRBV6-4 | CAIHNRGETSEQYF | TGTGCCATACACAACCGCGGGGAAACGTCCGAGCAGTACTTC
TRBJ1-2 | - | 16 | - | TRBV7-9 | CASSLEPQWDNYGYTF | TGTGCCAGCAGCCTAGAACCTCAATGGGATAACTATGGCTACACCTTC